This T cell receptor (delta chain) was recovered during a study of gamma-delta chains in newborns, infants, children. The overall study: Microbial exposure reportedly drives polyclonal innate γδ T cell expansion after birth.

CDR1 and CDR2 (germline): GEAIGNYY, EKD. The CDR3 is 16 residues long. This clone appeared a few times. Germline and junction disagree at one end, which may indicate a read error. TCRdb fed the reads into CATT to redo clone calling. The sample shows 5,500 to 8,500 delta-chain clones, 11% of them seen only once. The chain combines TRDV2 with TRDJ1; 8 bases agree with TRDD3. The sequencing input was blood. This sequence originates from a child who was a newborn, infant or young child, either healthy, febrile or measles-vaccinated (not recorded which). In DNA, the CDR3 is TGTGCCTGTGACCCGGTACTGGGGGGTTACACCGGTAAACTCATCTTT. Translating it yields CACDPVLGGYTGKLIF.